The entry below describes one TCR beta chain. The antigen is not known. The CDR3 consists of 15 residues. Germline V CDR1 and CDR2: MNHEY, SMNVEV (reference sequence). V lost 6 bases and J lost 0; bases outside the gene matches: 7. Sequencing was performed with immunoSEQ multiplex PCR; in TCRdb, only in-frame clones are kept and a portion is missing. This sample yields 99,000 or so clones, of which about 90% are seen a single time; 0.7% to 0.9% belongs to the top ten. This record belongs to a study of graft-versus-host responses after intestinal transplantation. Overall study: Uniformly, recipients were administered anti-thymocyte globulin induction with subsequent tacrolimus and steroids for about 3 years.

Findings and caveats of the study: Recipient bone marrow held GvH clones, some seen earlier in ileum or blood. Within the allografts of patients who had graft-donor T cell macrochimerism, graft-versus-host to host-versus-graft clonal ratios were high.

The origin of this receptor is a human donor who received an intestinal transplant. The sequencing used unstimulated CD4+ T cells sorted from spleen or lymph node cells, collected before intestinal transplant. This rearrangement joins TRBV27 to TRBJ2-7, with 8 positions matching TRBD1. CDR3 loop: CASRSTGADSYEQYF. The DNA for the CDR3 is TGTGCCAGCAGGTCGACAGGGGCAGACTCCTACGAGCAGTACTTC.